Given below is one T cell receptor (beta chain) in context. The V gene lost 1 base and the J gene lost 5 bases, with 5 bases spanning the gap. There are 11 residues in the CDR3. Germline-derived CDR1 and CDR2 are DFQATT and SNEGSKA (reference sequence). The data stem from a study of blood T cells in healthy people across ages. Combining a sample-barcoded 5' primer with a J-beta primer mix, a second PCR ran for about 6 to 11 cycles. One entry per CDR3 protein, called by TCRdb with MiXCR from the 5' RACE reads. The table includes 800,000 or so distinct CDR3 sequences, 35% to 50% detected once. The source is an elderly man in good health. The sample was blood. The gene calls are TRBV20-1 and TRBJ2-5; no clear D gene. The CDR3 is CSARAPETQYF. In nucleotides, the CDR3 is TGCAGTGCTAGAGCTCCGGAGACCCAGTACTTC.